The 19 T cell receptor beta chains presented below share a single source sample, sequenced in a study of post-analysis software for immune sequencing data. Study-wide findings and caveats: Five TRBV segments, including TRBV5-6, TRBV5-1 and TRBV20-1, were more frequent in patients than controls.

These TCRs are of unknown antigen specificity. Unique molecular identifiers were built into the TCR beta cDNA libraries. One entry per CDR3 protein results from TCRdb running MiXCR on the PCR reads. This sample has roughly 580,000 distinct CDR3 sequences, with roughly 46% found just once. Sequenced sample: blood. The origin of the receptors is a girl under 18 with multiple sclerosis.

The chain links TRBV2 to TRBJ2-1; 13 bases are shared with TRBD2. CDR1 and CDR2 from the germline V gene are SNHLY and FYNNEI. Trimming took 6 bases from V and 5 from J; bases not matched to a gene: 7. The CDR3 totals 16 residues. DNA for the CDR3: TGTGCCAGCAGCTGGACTAGCGGGAGATCCCACAATGAGCAGTTCTTC. It encodes CASSWTSGRSHNEQFF.

The chain employs TRBV4-2 and TRBJ2-7; 10 bases are shared with TRBD2. Germline CDR1 and CDR2: LGHNA and YNFKEQ. V trimming: 0 bases; J trimming: 4 bases; junction bases outside the gene matches: 9. The CDR3 length is 17 residues. The CDR3 DNA is TGTGCCAGCAGCCAAGAAGGAAAGAGCGGGGGGGTTTACGAGCAGTACTTC. As protein: CASSQEGKSGGVYEQYF.

The genes are TRBV12-3 or TRBV12-4 and TRBJ2-6; D not resolved. V was shortened by 4 bases and J by 4 bases, with 5 bases between the two germline ends. There are 13 residues in the CDR3. This chain's CDR3 is CASSWQGANVLTF. The CDR3, as DNA: TGTGCCAGCAGTTGGCAAGGGGCCAACGTCCTGACTTTC.

The V and J genes are TRBV28 and TRBJ2-4; TRBD2 is a possible D gene (5 bases). The V gene's germline CDR1 is MDHEN and CDR2 SYDVKM. V was shortened by 8 bases and J by 0 bases, with 11 bases between the two germline ends. The CDR3 loop spans 14 amino acids. Written as DNA, the CDR3 is TGTGCCAGCGGACTTAGGCGAGCCAAAAACATTCAGTACTTC. Translated: CASGLRRAKNIQYF.

The chain is built from TRBV25-1 and TRBJ1-1; D remains ambiguous. Trimming cost V 2 bases and J 1 base, with 5 bases left between them. CDR3 length: 13 amino acids. Germline CDR1 reads MGHDK; CDR2 reads SYGVNS. In nucleotides, the CDR3 is TGTGCCAGCAGTGAAGGGCCGAACACTGAAGCTTTCTTT. This sequence encodes CASSEGPNTEAFF.

Only a few counts were recorded for this clonotype. V usage is TRBV20-1 and J usage is TRBJ2-7, with TRBD1 matching over 7 bases. The CDR3 length is 13 residues. V was clipped by 0 bases and J by 2 bases; unmatched bases: 1. The germline gives CDR1 DFQATT, CDR2 SNEGSKA (reference sequence). CDR3 sequence (DNA): TGCAGTGCTAGAGACGACAGGGCCTACGAGCAGTACTTC. Protein sequence: CSARDDRAYEQYF.

This clonotype was seen more than once but under ten times. The chain links TRBV12-3 or TRBV12-4 to TRBJ2-4; D ambiguous. The tail of the sequence fits TRBJ2-7 better, so the J call may be wrong. There are 13 residues in the CDR3. The CDR3 DNA reads TGTGCCAGCAGTCACGCCTCCTTCTACGAGCAGTACTTC. Residues: CASSHASFYEQYF.

This clonotype appeared a single time. The genes are TRBV6-6 and TRBJ1-1; 9 bases are shared with TRBD1. Germline V gene data show CDR1 as MNHNY and CDR2 as SVGAGI (reference sequence). This CDR3 region has 12 residues. Trimming removed 5 bases from V and 12 bases from J; junction bases left unmatched: 7. Written as DNA, the CDR3 is TGTGCCAGCAGTGTCACAGGGGGCATGACTTTCTTT. Its protein product is CASSVTGGMTFF.

This clonotype was recorded a few times. The genes are TRBV5-1 and TRBJ2-1; TRBD1 is a possible D gene (5 bases). This CDR3 comprises 14 residues. Germline lookup yields CDR1 SGHRS and CDR2 YFSETQ. Trimming left V 1 base short and J 3 bases short, with 8 bases between. As DNA, the CDR3 is TGCGCCAGCAGCTTGTGGCAGGGCTACAATGAGCAGTTCTTC. Its protein is CASSLWQGYNEQFF.

This clonotype was seen at least ten times. The chain carries TRBV29-1 and TRBJ2-7, with 7 bases that match TRBD1. Germline values: CDR1 SQVTM, CDR2 ANQGSEA. Unmatched junction bases numbered 6, after V lost 4 bases and J lost 3 bases. This CDR3 is built from 13 residues. The CDR3 bases are TGCAGCGTTGGACAGGGACAGCGCTACGAGCAGTACTTC. Amino acids: CSVGQGQRYEQYF.

This clonotype was recorded a few times. CDR3 sequence: CASSQGQHSNQPQHF. Written as DNA, the CDR3 is TGTGCCAGCAGCCAGGGACAGCATAGCAATCAGCCCCAGCATTTT. The chain recombines TRBV27 with TRBJ1-5, with TRBD1 matching over 7 bases. V lost 6 bases and J lost 0; bases outside the gene matches: 5. The germline V gene encodes CDR1 MNHEY and CDR2 SMNVEV (reference sequence). CDR3 length: 15 amino acids.

In this sample, this clonotype turned up many times. CDR3 sequence: CASSLRGAGTGELFF. CDR3 DNA: TGTGCCAGCAGCTTAAGGGGGGCGGGCACCGGGGAGCTGTTTTTT. V usage is TRBV7-2 and J usage is TRBJ2-2; D possibly uses TRBD1 or TRBD2 (6 bases each). The CDR3 has 15 amino acids. Germline V gives CDR1 SGHTA, CDR2 FQGNSA. V shed 2 bases and J shed 4 bases, with 11 bases lying between them.

As regards this clonotype: A read error may account for a junction end that differs from germline. This chain joins TRBV7-2 and TRBJ2-7; 11 bases are shared with TRBD2. The closer fit of TRBJ2-5 to the DNA end suggests the J call may be wrong. CDR1 and CDR2 (germline): SGHTA, FQGNSA. This CDR3 comprises 15 residues. DNA for the CDR3: TGTGCCAGCAGCTCCGTAGCGGGGGGGCAAGGGACCCAGTACTTC. Its translation is CASSSVAGGQGTQYF.

This clonotype was detected only a few times. The chain is built from TRBV4-1 and TRBJ1-5; 7 positions agree with TRBD1. V trimming: 4 bases; J trimming: 0 bases; junction bases outside the gene matches: 6. The CDR3 is made up of 16 amino acids. Germline lookup yields CDR1 MGHRA and CDR2 YSYEKL. The CDR3: CASSLGQQYSNQPQHF. The CDR3 DNA is TGCGCCAGCAGCCTGGGACAGCAGTATAGCAATCAGCCCCAGCATTTT.

This clonotype occurred once. A much larger clone differs from this one at a single base, so this may be a read error. The chain is built from TRBV12-3 or TRBV12-4 and TRBJ2-1; 8 positions agree with TRBD1. The CDR3 length is 13 residues. The V and J ends lost 3 bases and 10 bases, in that order; junction bases with no gene match: 5. Here the CDR3 DNA reads TGTGCCAGCAGTTTCGGACAGGGATACGAGCAGTTCTTC. Translated, it gives CASSFGQGYEQFF.

This clonotype was observed a handful of times. J is TRBJ2-1 and V is TRBV7-9; 13 bases fit TRBD2. Germline CDR1 and CDR2: SEHNR and FQNEAQ (reference sequence). The CDR3 length is 17 residues. V shed 4 bases and J 3 bases; nucleotides not matched to a gene: 6. The CDR3 sequence: CASSSGGLAGVYNEQFF. The CDR3 nucleotides are TGTGCCAGCAGCTCCGGCGGACTAGCGGGGGTCTACAATGAGCAGTTCTTC.

As DNA, the CDR3 is TGTGCCAGCAGCTCCCTTGGTAGCAATCAGCCCCAGCATTTT. This sequence encodes CASSSLGSNQPQHF. The chain links TRBV28 to TRBJ1-5; no definite D call. Germline CDR1 and CDR2: MDHEN and SYDVKM. The CDR3 covers 14 residues. Trimming pared 6 bases from V and 0 bases from J, leaving 9 bases between.

The rearrangement links TRBV6-4 to TRBJ2-1; the D gene is possibly TRBD2 (6 bases). Germline-derived CDR1 and CDR2 are MRHNA and SNTAGT. This CDR3 region has 15 residues. Trimming stripped 3 bases from V and 2 bases from J, with 11 bases between. CDR3 DNA: TGTGCCAGCAGTGAAAGACTAGGTCCCTACAATGAGCAGTTCTTC. Its protein product is CASSERLGPYNEQFF.

The chain is built from TRBV6-1 and TRBJ2-4, with 9 bases that match TRBD2. The CDR3 is 16 amino acids. In germline, CDR1 is MNHNS, CDR2 SASEGT. V lost 9 bases and J lost 2; bases outside the gene matches: 11. The CDR3 region has the DNA TGTGCCAGTTGTGCGGGGGGGATTTCCACCAAAAACATTCAGTACTTC. Its protein is CASCAGGISTKNIQYF.